The rows below give T cell receptor beta chains drawn from one sample of a study of T cell repertoires in cytomegalovirus infection. The antigens these receptors bind are not known. TCRdb re-analysed the reads in MiXCR, keeping a single row per CDR3 protein. This table holds 600,000 to 700,000 distinct CDR3 sequences, 30% to 40% found once. The specimen comprised cultured PBMCs, sampled from culture after CMV antigen stimulation. The receptors originated from a human donor in good health (CMV status not recorded). Some clones in this sample may be carry-over from other donors' samples. The CDR3 runs from the conserved cysteine through the conserved F or W. D genes are given only for firm matches. Rows give clone size only sometimes, using once, few, many, or a class for an expanded clone.

v_gene	abundance	d_gene	j_gene	CDR3aa	CDR3nt
TRBV4-1	.	TRBD2	TRBJ2-5	CASSQVPGGGQETQYF	TGCGCCAGCAGCCAAGTTCCGGGAGGAGGACAAGAGACCCAGTACTTC
TRBV12-3/TRBV12-4	few	.	TRBJ1-3	CASSQTGNTIYF	TGTGCCAGCAGCCAGACAGGAAACACCATATATTTT
TRBV7-2	once	.	TRBJ1-1	CASSWWEYTEAFF	TGTGCCAGCAGCTGGTGGGAATACACTGAAGCTTTCTTT
TRBV27	.	.	TRBJ2-3	CASSPDRIGTQYF	TGTGCCAGCAGCCCTGACAGGATCGGTACGCAGTATTTT
TRBV5-1	.	.	TRBJ1-1	CASSLARTANTEAFF	TGCGCCAGCAGCTTGGCCAGAACGGCGAACACTGAAGCTTTCTTT
TRBV12-3/TRBV12-4	.	.	TRBJ1-2	CASSPRATPLGYGYTF	TGTGCCAGCAGTCCCCGCGCGACCCCCTTAGGCTATGGCTACACCTTC
TRBV12-3/TRBV12-4	few	TRBD2	TRBJ2-1	CASSLAYGTSTSNEQFF	TGTGCCAGCAGTTTAGCGTACGGGACTAGCACTAGCAATGAGCAGTTCTTC
TRBV2	few	.	TRBJ1-5	CASSPGAFDYQPQHF	TGTGCCAGCAGTCCAGGGGCGTTCGATTATCAGCCCCAGCATTTT
TRBV11-2	.	.	TRBJ2-7	CASSPRGPSDEQYF	TGTGCCAGCAGCCCTCGCGGCCCCTCGGACGAGCAGTACTTC
TRBV20-1	.	TRBD2	TRBJ2-1	CSALAGGNEQFF	TGCAGTGCCTTAGCGGGAGGGAATGAGCAGTTCTTC
TRBV5-1	once	.	TRBJ2-5	CASSLNPVGQETQYF	TGCGCCAGCAGCTTGAATCCGGTTGGCCAAGAGACCCAGTACTTC
TRBV27	.	.	TRBJ2-5	CASSLGLARGQETQYF	TGTGCCAGCAGTTTGGGTTTGGCCAGGGGACAAGAGACCCAGTACTTC
TRBV6-5	.	.	TRBJ1-5	CASSYGQGNNQPQHF	TGTGCCAGCAGTTACGGTCAGGGAAACAATCAGCCCCAGCATTTT
TRBV6-5	few	.	TRBJ1-5	CASSRVVPASNQPQHF	TGTGCCAGCAGTAGGGTGGTGCCTGCTAGCAATCAGCCCCAGCATTTT
TRBV28	.	TRBD2	TRBJ2-3	CASSPSGRGALSTDTQYF	TGTGCCAGCAGTCCGTCGGGGCGGGGGGCGCTTAGCACAGATACGCAGTATTTT
TRBV28	.	.	TRBJ1-5	CASSPGGHNQPQHF	TGTGCCAGCAGTCCCGGGGGGCACAATCAGCCCCAGCATTTT
TRBV2	.	TRBD1	TRBJ1-4	CASSVGTGGRIEKLFF	TGTGCCAGCAGTGTCGGGACAGGGGGCCGTATTGAAAAACTGTTTTTT